The 27 T cell receptor beta chains below all came from one sample that was sequenced in a study of graft-versus-host responses after intestinal transplantation. Method: immunoSEQ multiplex PCR; TCRdb's copy keeps in-frame clones and lacks some. The data hold under 130,000 clones, with 93% observed a single time. For these TCRs, the target antigens are not known. The sample was unstimulated CD8+ T cells sorted from spleen or lymph node cells, taken before intestinal transplant. Source of these receptors: a human donor who received an intestinal transplant.

The chain links TRBV4-1 to TRBJ2-7, with a tentative D call TRBD1 (6 bases). The V end was cut by 2 bases, the J end by 2 bases, with 10 bases between. This CDR3 region has 14 residues. The germline CDR1 and CDR2 sequences are MGHRA and YSYEKL. The CDR3 protein is CASSQPNRAYEQYF. The CDR3, as DNA: TGCGCCAGCAGCCAACCCAACAGGGCCTACGAGCAGTACTTC.

The rearrangement joins TRBV7-9 to TRBJ2-5; the D gene is possibly TRBD1 (5 bases). CDR1 and CDR2 (germline): SEHNR, FQNEAQ (reference sequence). This CDR3 has 14 amino acids. The V gene lost 5 bases and the J gene lost 1 base, with 11 bases spanning the gap. DNA for the CDR3: TGTGCCAGCAGCGACAGAGCAGCCCAAGAGACCCAGTACTTC. It specifies CASSDRAAQETQYF.

This clone was counted only a few times. The chain uses TRBV7-9 and TRBJ2-5; no clear D. Per germline, CDR1 SEHNR and CDR2 FQNEAQ (reference sequence). V was pared by 1 base and J by 6 bases, with 3 bases between. This CDR3 contains 11 residues. The CDR3 sequence: CASSLGQTQYF. The CDR3 bases are TGTGCCAGCAGCTTAGGACAGACCCAGTACTTC.

This chain uses TRBV7-9 with TRBJ2-7; tentatively, D is TRBD1 or TRBD2 (6 bases each). Germline lookup yields CDR1 SEHNR and CDR2 FQNEAQ (reference sequence). Trimming removed 4 bases from V and 4 bases from J, with 23 bases in between. The CDR3 extends over 17 amino acids. The CDR3, as DNA: TGTGCCAGCAGCTCCTTCGGGGGCCCGTCCCTTTCGTACGAGCAGTACTTC. Amino acids: CASSSFGGPSLSYEQYF. The variable domain in full, completed from reference TRBV7-9 and TRBJ2-7, reads DTGVSQNPRHKITKRGQNVTFRCDPISEHNRLYWYRQTLGQGPEFLTYFQNEAQLEKSRLLSDRFSAERPKGSFSTLEIQRTEQGDSAMYLCASSSFGGPSLSYEQYFGPGTRLTVT.

This sequence joins TRBV11-2 and TRBJ2-5; no firm D call. The germline gives CDR1 SGHAT, CDR2 FQNNGV. The CDR3 contains 14 residues. V lost 0 bases, J lost 1 base, and 6 bases lay in between. CDR3 nucleotides: TGTGCCAGCAGCTTAGATTGGGGCCAAGAGACCCAGTACTTC. It codes for CASSLDWGQETQYF.

The chain combines TRBV7-2 with TRBJ2-7; D not resolved. Trimming removed 3 bases at V and 0 bases at J, with 18 bases between. Germline CDR1 is SGHTA and CDR2 is FQGNSA. CDR3 length: 17 residues. The CDR3 reads CASSFRSLSPNSYEQYF. The CDR3, as DNA: TGTGCCAGCAGCTTCCGAAGTTTGTCACCTAACTCCTACGAGCAGTACTTC.

The rearrangement joins TRBV7-9 to TRBJ2-1; D possibly uses TRBD1 or TRBD2 (5 bases each). Looked up from germline, CDR1 is SEHNR and CDR2 is FQNEAQ (reference sequence). V dropped 2 bases and J dropped 8 bases, with 13 bases sitting between them. CDR3 size: 14 residues. CDR3 region: CASSLIGTADEQFF. The CDR3 nucleotides are TGTGCCAGCAGCTTAATAGGGACCGCCGATGAGCAGTTCTTC. Supplemented by reference TRBV7-9 and TRBJ2-1, the full variable domain reads DTGVSQNPRHKITKRGQNVTFRCDPISEHNRLYWYRQTLGQGPEFLTYFQNEAQLEKSRLLSDRFSAERPKGSFSTLEIQRTEQGDSAMYLCASSLIGTADEQFFGPGTRLTVL.

This chain connects TRBV5-1 to TRBJ2-1; 9 bases fit TRBD1. The CDR3 extends over 14 amino acids. Germline assignment: CDR1 SGHRS and CDR2 YFSETQ. Unmatched junction bases numbered 5, after V lost 4 bases and J lost 6 bases. CDR3 in DNA: TGCGCCAGCAGCCCGGGGACAGGGCGCAATGAGCAGTTCTTC. It codes for CASSPGTGRNEQFF.

The chain combines TRBV2 with TRBJ1-6; D uncertain. From germline, CDR1 is SNHLY and CDR2 FYNNEI. This CDR3 comprises 13 residues. V lost 8 bases and J 1 base, leaving 6 bases between the germline ends. The CDR3 spells CASVRSYNSPLHF. CDR3 coding DNA: TGTGCCAGCGTTAGATCCTATAATTCACCCCTCCACTTT. The complete variable domain, with remaining parts taken from reference TRBV2 and TRBJ1-6, reads EPEVTQTPSHQVTQMGQEVILRCVPISNHLYFYWYRQILGQKVEFLVSFYNNEISEKSEIFDDQFSVERPDGSNFTLKIRSTKLEDSAMYFCASVRSYNSPLHFGNGTRLTVT.

The rearrangement links TRBV19 to TRBJ2-1, with D hard to call. The CDR3 has 12 residues. Looked up from germline, CDR1 is LNHDA and CDR2 is SQIVND (reference sequence). Trimming stripped 3 bases from V and 7 bases from J, with 7 bases between. The CDR3, as DNA: TGTGCCAGTAGTATTCTACTAAATGAGCAGTTCTTC. Its translation: CASSILLNEQFF.

This chain uses TRBV9 with TRBJ1-2; no clear D gene. The CDR3 is 15 residues long. The V gene lost 0 bases and the J gene lost 0 bases, with 9 bases spanning the gap. CDR1 and CDR2 from the germline V gene are SGDLS and YYNGEE. The CDR3 DNA sequence: TGTGCCAGCAGCGTAGAGGCCTATACTAACTATGGCTACACCTTC. Translating gives CASSVEAYTNYGYTF.

The chain uses TRBV11-2 and TRBJ2-7; the D gene is possibly TRBD2 (6 bases). V lost 1 base and J 0 bases, leaving 10 bases between the germline ends. This CDR3 contains 15 residues. Germline V CDR1 and CDR2: SGHAT, FQNNGV. CDR3: CASSLGPGDSYEQYF. DNA of the CDR3: TGTGCCAGCAGCTTAGGGCCGGGGGACTCCTACGAGCAGTACTTC.

The chain recombines TRBV7-9 with TRBJ1-1, with 9 bases that match TRBD1. V dropped 4 bases and J dropped 5; count of bases not matched to a gene: 2. Germline V gene sequence: CDR1 SEHNR, CDR2 FQNEAQ (reference sequence). The length of the CDR3 is 13 residues. The CDR3 DNA reads TGTGCCAGCAGCTACGACAGGGGGACTGAAGCTTTCTTT. It specifies CASSYDRGTEAFF.

J is TRBJ1-1 and V is TRBV10-3; TRBD1 might be the D (5 bases). CDR3 size: 16 residues. Germline assignment: CDR1 ENHRY and CDR2 SYGVKD. The V end lost 0 bases, the J end lost 8 bases, and 19 bases lay between the germline ends. The DNA for the CDR3 is TGTGCCATCAGTGAGTCGAAAAGTGGAGATGGGGCGGAAGCTTTCTTT. As protein: CAISESKSGDGAEAFF.

This chain links TRBV4-1 with TRBJ1-5; D gene ambiguous. V lost 4 bases and J 1 base, leaving 11 bases between the germline ends. Germline values: CDR1 MGHRA, CDR2 YSYEKL. The CDR3 runs 15 residues. The CDR3 region is CASSLAGRSNQPQHF. CDR3 sequence (DNA): TGCGCCAGCAGCCTTGCGGGGAGGAGCAATCAGCCCCAGCATTTT.

CDR3 sequence: CASSMVGSGARNEQFF. The CDR3 DNA sequence: TGTGCCAGTAGTATGGTGGGAAGCGGGGCTCGGAATGAGCAGTTCTTC. The rearrangement uses TRBV19 and TRBJ2-1; 7 nucleotides line up with TRBD2. From germline, CDR1 is LNHDA and CDR2 SQIVND (reference sequence). The CDR3 has 16 residues. Losses at the gene ends were 3 bases for V and 7 bases for J; bases not matched to a gene: 12.

The V and J genes are TRBV13 and TRBJ2-7; D is undetermined. This CDR3 comprises 13 residues. V was cut by 2 bases and J by 3 bases, with 8 bases left in between. The germline V gene encodes CDR1 PRHDT and CDR2 FYEKMQ (reference sequence). CDR3 sequence: CASSLRDGYEQYF. In DNA, the CDR3 is TGTGCCAGCAGCTTAAGAGACGGCTACGAGCAGTACTTC.

This clone was seen only once. The V and J genes are TRBV2 and TRBJ2-1; the D is unclear. The V end was cut by 1 base, the J end by 9 bases, with 13 bases between. CDR1 and CDR2 from the germline V gene are SNHLY and FYNNEI. This CDR3 is built from 14 residues. CDR3 sequence reads: CASSEGVGRGEQFF. In nucleotides, the CDR3 is TGTGCCAGCAGTGAAGGGGTTGGGCGAGGTGAGCAGTTCTTC.

This chain uses TRBV6-1 with TRBJ2-7, with 7 bases that match TRBD1. Germline V gene sequence: CDR1 MNHNS, CDR2 SASEGT. This CDR3 is 14 amino acids long. The trim removed 0 bases at V and 4 bases at J, leaving 3 bases unmatched. CDR3 amino acids: CASSEARGSYEQYF. As DNA, the CDR3 is TGTGCCAGCAGTGAAGCCAGGGGGAGTTACGAGCAGTACTTC.

V gene TRBV11-2 combines with J gene TRBJ2-1; 9 bases agree with TRBD2. The germline gives CDR1 SGHAT, CDR2 FQNNGV. The ends lost 3 bases at V and 4 bases at J; junction bases unmatched: 4. CDR3 length: 15 residues. CDR3 amino acids: CASSFGTSGYNEQFF. CDR3 nucleotide sequence: TGTGCCAGCAGCTTCGGAACTAGCGGGTACAATGAGCAGTTCTTC.

The chain recombines TRBV2 with TRBJ1-1, with D unresolved. Between the trimmed V and J ends, which lost 0 bases and 5 bases, there was a span of 19 bases. This CDR3 is built from 17 residues. The germline V gene encodes CDR1 SNHLY and CDR2 FYNNEI. The CDR3 bases are TGTGCCAGCAGTGAAGCGCTTAGACTGGGGTTCGGGACTGAAGCTTTCTTT. As protein: CASSEALRLGFGTEAFF.

The J gene is TRBJ2-2, the V gene TRBV30, with D unclear. The CDR3 length is 15 residues. Trimming stripped 0 bases from V and 7 bases from J, with 15 bases between. The germline gives CDR1 GTSNPN, CDR2 SVGIG (reference sequence). The CDR3 loop is CAWSVPSSKGGELFF. The CDR3 nucleotides are TGTGCCTGGAGTGTACCCTCTAGTAAGGGCGGGGAGCTGTTTTTT.

V is TRBV16 and J is TRBJ1-2; no clear D. Germline CDR1 reads KGHSY; CDR2 reads FQNENV. Trimming removed 4 bases from V and 0 bases from J, with 3 bases in between. CDR3 size: 12 residues. CDR3 sequence: CASSPPNYGYTF. CDR3 in DNA: TGTGCCAGCAGCCCCCCTAACTATGGCTACACCTTC.

The chain recombines TRBV6-6 with TRBJ1-1; maybe TRBD1 (5 bases). Germline lookup yields CDR1 MNHNY and CDR2 SVGAGI (reference sequence). Deletions cut 8 bases from V and 4 bases from J, with 14 bases between. This CDR3 region has 13 residues. As DNA, the CDR3 is TGTGCCAGCGGCCAGGGTGGGGGCACTGAAGCTTTCTTT. This translates into CASGQGGGTEAFF.

The CDR3 loop is CASSLIPGRAPGDTEAFF. The CDR3 coding sequence is TGTGCCAGCAGCTTAATTCCAGGGAGGGCCCCAGGGGACACTGAAGCTTTCTTT. The J gene is TRBJ1-1, the V gene TRBV7-3, with D perhaps matching TRBD1 (6 bases). CDR1 and CDR2 (germline): SGHTA, FQGTGA. The V gene lost 1 base and the J gene lost 3 bases, with 21 bases spanning the gap. This CDR3 contains 18 residues.

This sequence joins TRBV7-6 and TRBJ1-3; the D is unclear. This CDR3 region has 12 residues. The germline CDR1 and CDR2 sequences are SGHVS and FNYEAQ. Trimming left V 6 bases short and J 4 bases short, with 7 bases between. The CDR3 DNA reads TGTGCCAGCAGTGGTACCGGAAACACCATATATTTT. Its translation is CASSGTGNTIYF.

The J gene is TRBJ2-5, the V gene TRBV11-1, with D possibly TRBD1 on 6 matching bases. CDR3 length: 16 residues. Trimming stripped 8 bases from V and 5 bases from J, with 24 bases between. Germline values: CDR1 SGHAT, CDR2 FQDESV (reference sequence). The CDR3 loop is CASVRGDTYAGETQYF. The CDR3 DNA reads TGTGCCAGCGTTAGAGGGGACACCTACGCAGGGGAGACCCAGTACTTC. Full variable domain (missing parts from reference TRBV11-1 and TRBJ2-5): EAEVAQSPRYKITEKSQAVAFWCDPISGHATLYWYRQILGQGPELLVQFQDESVVDDSQLPKDRFSAERLKGVDSTLKIQPAELGDSAMYLCASVRGDTYAGETQYFGPGTRLLVL.